These 32 T cell receptor beta chains came from one sample sequenced in a study of cytomegalovirus exposure and HLA in healthy donors. 60 Vbeta and 13 Jbeta primers were used in PCR. The method was immunoSEQ multiplex PCR; TCRdb's version includes in-frame clones alone and lacks a portion of them. The repertoire holds about 170,000 clones, with 75% to 90% as singletons. The sample comprised PBMCs. The receptors were sampled from a male donor in good health and CMV-seronegative.

The chain carries TRBV5-5 and TRBJ1-6; D is unresolved. CDR1 and CDR2 (germline): SGHKS, YYEKEE (reference sequence). The germline V and J ends were trimmed by 0 bases and 3 bases, with 13 bases remaining between them. The CDR3 runs 17 residues. Written as DNA, the CDR3 is TGTGCCAGCAGCTTGGAGAGCGTTCAGATCTATAATTCACCCCTCCACTTT. It encodes CASSLESVQIYNSPLHF.

The chain links TRBV6-1 to TRBJ1-5; D possibly corresponds to TRBD1 (5 bases). Germline V CDR1 and CDR2: MNHNS, SASEGT. The CDR3 loop spans 13 amino acids. V dropped 6 bases and J dropped 7 bases, with 13 bases sitting between them. CDR3 nucleotide sequence: TGTGCCAGCAGAGCAGGGCTTGGCCAGCCCCAGCATTTT. This translates into CASRAGLGQPQHF.

In the case of this clone: Germline and junction disagree at one end, which may indicate a read error. The chain couples TRBV2 to TRBJ2-2; D call uncertain. Germline CDR1 reads SNHLY; CDR2 reads FYNNEI. CDR3 length equals 14 residues. Here the CDR3 reads CASREVLNTGELFF. The CDR3 DNA reads TGTGCCAGCAGGGAAGTTCTTAACACCGGGGAGCTGTTTTTT.

The rearrangement joins TRBV10-2 to TRBJ1-2; weak D call: TRBD1 (5 bases). The CDR3 is 14 residues long. Trimming removed 6 bases at V and 2 bases at J, with 13 bases between. Germline-derived CDR1 and CDR2 are WSHSY and SAAADI. In nucleotides, the CDR3 is TGCGCCAGCAGGGCGCGGGGGGGGAACTATGGCTACACCTTC. This sequence encodes CASRARGGNYGYTF.

Points on this clone: The identical CDR3 is also encoded by other nucleotide sequences in the sample. The gene calls are TRBV10-2 and TRBJ1-2; D remains unclear. There are 13 residues in the CDR3. Trimming shortened V by 7 bases and J by 6 bases, and 15 bases separated the two germline ends. Germline V lookup: CDR1 WSHSY, CDR2 SAAADI. The CDR3 nucleotides are TGCGCCAGCACCCCAGGCTCGAAAGATGGCTACACCTTC. Translation: CASTPGSKDGYTF.

V is TRBV4-2 and J is TRBJ1-6; D uncertain. This CDR3 has 18 residues. The V gene lost 3 bases and the J gene lost 5 bases, with 20 bases spanning the gap. Germline V CDR1 and CDR2: LGHNA, YNFKEQ. The CDR3 reads CASSHYLAGRMNNSPLHF. CDR3 bases: TGTGCCAGCAGCCACTATCTCGCTGGGAGAATGAATAATTCACCCCTCCACTTT.

The chain is built from TRBV2 and TRBJ2-3; the match to TRBD2 covers 8 bases. J gave up 2 bases and V 6 bases, and 19 bases lay outside the gene matches. The CDR3 totals 19 residues. CDR1 and CDR2 from the germline V gene are SNHLY and FYNNEI. The CDR3 nucleotides are TGTGCCAGCAGACCCCCCCGAGGGGTAGCGGGGCAGAACACAGATACGCAGTATTTT. Amino acids: CASRPPRGVAGQNTDTQYF. Full variable domain (missing parts from reference TRBV2 and TRBJ2-3): EPEVTQTPSHQVTQMGQEVILRCVPISNHLYFYWYRQILGQKVEFLVSFYNNEISEKSEIFDDQFSVERPDGSNFTLKIRSTKLEDSAMYFCASRPPRGVAGQNTDTQYFGPGTRLTVL.

This chain joins TRBV5-1 and TRBJ2-3, with a tentative D call TRBD1 (6 bases). V was clipped by 0 bases and J by 2 bases, with 10 bases between them. CDR1 SGHRS and CDR2 YFSETQ come from the germline V gene. The CDR3 loop spans 15 amino acids. The CDR3 nucleotides are TGCGCCAGCAGCTTGGAGGACAGATACACAGATACGCAGTATTTT. It yields the protein CASSLEDRYTDTQYF.

This chain connects TRBV7-9 to TRBJ2-1, with D possibly matching TRBD1 (5 bases). Germline-derived CDR1 and CDR2 are SEHNR and FQNEAQ (reference sequence). CDR3 length: 14 amino acids. V shed 0 bases and J shed 3 bases, with 6 bases lying between them. CDR3 nucleotide sequence: TGTGCCAGCAGCTTAGCGACAGTCTACAATGAGCAGTTCTTC. This gives the protein CASSLATVYNEQFF.

The J gene is TRBJ2-7, the V gene TRBV29-1, with 8 bases that match TRBD1. CDR3 length equals 13 residues. The V and J ends lost 2 bases and 5 bases, in that order; junction bases with no gene match: 5. From germline, CDR1 is SQVTM and CDR2 ANQGSEA. The CDR3 region is CSVELDRADEQYF. Written as DNA, the CDR3 is TGCAGCGTTGAATTGGACAGGGCCGACGAGCAGTACTTC.

This clone was recorded a few times. The CDR3 sequence: CASRTDRTNSPLHF. For the CDR3, the DNA is TGTGCCAGCAGGACGGACAGGACAAATTCACCCCTCCACTTT. The chain employs TRBV6-5 and TRBJ1-6, with 7 bases matching TRBD1. Losses at the gene ends were 6 bases for V and 7 bases for J; bases not matched to a gene: 6. CDR1 is MNHEY and CDR2 is SVGAGI in the germline V gene. CDR3 length equals 14 residues.

V usage is TRBV10-3 and J usage is TRBJ2-7; D is unresolved. This CDR3 contains 13 residues. Germline assignment: CDR1 ENHRY and CDR2 SYGVKD. Trimming removed 2 bases from V and 2 bases from J, with 7 bases in between. The CDR3 spells CAISEEATYEQYF. In nucleotides, the CDR3 is TGTGCCATCAGTGAGGAGGCGACCTACGAGCAGTACTTC.

This clone was picked up a small number of times. V usage is TRBV30 and J usage is TRBJ1-2; no clear D gene. The CDR3 length is 13 residues. Germline V gives CDR1 GTSNPN, CDR2 SVGIG (reference sequence). V was shortened by 3 bases and J by 1 base, with 9 bases between the two germline ends. The CDR3 coding sequence is TGTGCCTGGAGGAGGGTTGGTAACTATGGCTACACCTTC. Amino acid sequence: CAWRRVGNYGYTF.

Of note for this clone: At the DNA level, this CDR3 is encoded by other sequences in the same sample as well. The chain recombines TRBV5-1 with TRBJ1-4, with a possible D match to TRBD1 (6 bases). Trimming shortened V by 0 bases and J by 2 bases, and 11 bases separated the two germline ends. The CDR3 loop spans 16 amino acids. Germline V gene data show CDR1 as SGHRS and CDR2 as YFSETQ. CDR3 sequence (DNA): TGCGCCAGCAGCTTGGCAGCGGGGGGCACTAATGAAAAACTGTTTTTT. This gives the protein CASSLAAGGTNEKLFF.

V and J are TRBV11-2 and TRBJ1-6, with no clear D. With 5 bases removed from V and 7 bases from J, the gap between germline ends came to 6 bases. Germline V gives CDR1 SGHAT, CDR2 FQNNGV. This CDR3 has 12 residues. This CDR3 reads CASSRGNSPLHF. The DNA of the CDR3 is TGTGCCAGCAGCCGGGGAAATTCACCCCTCCACTTT.

The rearrangement joins TRBV5-4 to TRBJ2-1, with TRBD2 as a possible D gene (6 bases). Trimming removed 2 bases at V and 2 bases at J, with 17 bases between. The CDR3 consists of 17 residues. Germline CDR1 SGHNT, CDR2 YYREEE (reference sequence). CDR3 in DNA: TGTGCCAGCAGCTTAAACCGTAGGACGGGGGCCTACAATGAGCAGTTCTTC. Translation gives CASSLNRRTGAYNEQFF.

This rearrangement joins TRBV2 to TRBJ1-1; D may be TRBD1 (5 bases). V lost 6 bases and J lost 8, with 16 bases in between. Germline CDR1 SNHLY, CDR2 FYNNEI. CDR3 length: 13 amino acids. CDR3 sequence: CASRTYTQGEAFF. Here the CDR3 DNA reads TGTGCCAGCAGGACTTACACGCAGGGCGAAGCTTTCTTT.

This rearrangement joins TRBV7-6 to TRBJ2-5; D is perhaps TRBD2 (5 bases). Germline CDR1 reads SGHVS; CDR2 reads FNYEAQ. CDR3 length: 12 residues. V was shortened by 0 bases and J by 11 bases, with 10 bases between the two germline ends. The CDR3 protein is CASSLAGGEQYF. DNA for the CDR3: TGTGCCAGCAGCTTAGCGGGTGGGGAGCAGTACTTC.

The chain links TRBV29-1 to TRBJ2-2; 8 nucleotides match TRBD1. Trimming took 6 bases from V and 4 from J; bases not matched to a gene: 13. CDR3 length: 16 amino acids. Germline loops: CDR1 SQVTM, CDR2 ANQGSEA. The CDR3 protein is CSVELPDRGATGELFF. The DNA for the CDR3 is TGCAGCGTGGAACTCCCCGACAGGGGAGCCACCGGGGAGCTGTTTTTT.

The V and J genes are TRBV5-5 and TRBJ1-3, with D possibly matching TRBD1 (5 bases). The germline gives CDR1 SGHKS, CDR2 YYEKEE (reference sequence). Trimming stripped 0 bases from V and 2 bases from J, with 12 bases between. This CDR3 contains 16 residues. CDR3 in amino acids: CASSLGVGHPGNTIYF. CDR3 nucleotides: TGTGCCAGCAGCTTGGGCGTGGGGCATCCTGGAAACACCATATATTTT.

This chain joins TRBV11-2 and TRBJ2-3, with 7 bases aligning to TRBD1. J gave up 3 bases and V 2 bases, and 5 bases lay outside the gene matches. This CDR3 comprises 15 residues. CDR1 is SGHAT, CDR2 FQNNGV, per germline. The CDR3 is CASSLMVGQTDTQYF. CDR3 sequence (DNA): TGTGCCAGCAGCTTAATGGTGGGACAGACAGATACGCAGTATTTT.

This clone was detected only a few times. The chain carries TRBV7-9 and TRBJ1-1, with 8 nucleotides matching TRBD1. Per germline, CDR1 SEHNR and CDR2 FQNEAQ (reference sequence). V dropped 7 bases and J dropped 5; count of bases not matched to a gene: 12. CDR3 length: 15 residues. The CDR3 loop reads CASNLDRGLRTEAFF. The DNA of the CDR3 is TGTGCCAGCAACCTTGACAGGGGATTGAGAACTGAAGCTTTCTTT.

The chain carries TRBV11-2 and TRBJ1-1; 11 positions match TRBD1. CDR1 is SGHAT and CDR2 is FQNNGV in the germline V gene. The junction had 6 bases not matched to a gene; V was cut back by 5 bases and J by 4 bases. The CDR3 is 15 residues long. Written as DNA, the CDR3 is TGTGCCAGCAGCACCCAAGGGACAGGGGGCACTGAAGCTTTCTTT. Translated, it gives CASSTQGTGGTEAFF.

This clone was seen a single time. The V and J genes are TRBV7-6 and TRBJ2-1; 14 positions agree with TRBD2. The CDR3 is made up of 17 amino acids. Germline loops: CDR1 SGHVS, CDR2 FNYEAQ. Unmatched junction bases numbered 13, after V lost 5 bases and J lost 10 bases. CDR3 protein: CASSPSGLAGAWGEQFF. CDR3 bases: TGTGCCAGCAGCCCCTCGGGACTAGCGGGGGCCTGGGGAGAGCAGTTCTTC.

This rearrangement joins TRBV9 to TRBJ1-5, with D tentatively TRBD1 (5 bases). Germline values: CDR1 SGDLS, CDR2 YYNGEE. The CDR3 is 15 amino acids. Deletions cut 0 bases from V and 6 bases from J, with 13 bases between. CDR3 residues: CASSVGSGRGQPQHF. The CDR3 bases are TGTGCCAGCAGCGTAGGCTCGGGGAGGGGTCAGCCCCAGCATTTT.

The CDR3 bases are TGTGCCACCAGCGGAGGTTTCACTAGAGCTGGAAACACCATATATTTT. Its protein is CATSGGFTRAGNTIYF. The rearrangement uses TRBV15 and TRBJ1-3; D gene ambiguous. The CDR3 has 16 residues. CDR1 is LNHNV and CDR2 is YYDKDF in the germline V gene (reference sequence). Trimming took off 5 bases at V and 2 bases at J, with 16 bases between the two ends.

The chain has TRBV6-6 and TRBJ1-5; D gene unclear. The CDR3 runs to 15 residues. Germline CDR1 is MNHNY and CDR2 is SVGAGI (reference sequence). V was shortened by 1 base and J by 0 bases, with 7 bases between the two germline ends. The CDR3: CASSYWQYSNQPQHF. CDR3 sequence (DNA): TGTGCCAGCAGTTACTGGCAGTATAGCAATCAGCCCCAGCATTTT.

In the case of this clone: Additional DNA sequences in this sample encode the identical CDR3. The chain couples TRBV2 to TRBJ2-7; D might be TRBD1 (6 bases). The CDR3 covers 14 residues. The V gene lost 6 bases and the J gene lost 1 base, with 13 bases spanning the gap. Germline V CDR1 and CDR2: SNHLY, FYNNEI. The CDR3 reads CASSENRGSYEQYF. The CDR3 DNA reads TGTGCCAGCAGCGAAAATAGGGGGTCCTACGAGCAGTACTTC.

The count of this clone is one. This sequence joins TRBV4-1 and TRBJ1-1; D is ambiguous. The CDR3 is made up of 15 amino acids. With 1 base removed from V and 0 bases from J, the gap between germline ends came to 9 bases. CDR1 and CDR2 from the germline V gene are MGHRA and YSYEKL. CDR3: CASSQVASLNTEAFF. The CDR3 DNA reads TGCGCCAGCAGCCAAGTAGCCAGTCTGAACACTGAAGCTTTCTTT.

The J gene is TRBJ1-2, the V gene TRBV2, with D perhaps matching TRBD1 (5 bases). V lost 8 bases and J lost 4, with 17 bases in between. The CDR3 totals 14 residues. Germline V gene lookup returns CDR1 SNHLY and CDR2 FYNNEI. The CDR3: CASRGLPRGYGYTF. The CDR3 DNA follows: TGTGCCAGCCGGGGACTCCCGCGCGGCTATGGCTACACCTTC.

The chain recombines TRBV7-8 with TRBJ1-5; the match to TRBD1 covers 10 bases. Germline values: CDR1 SGHVS, CDR2 FQNEAQ. There are 15 residues in the CDR3. V trimming: 7 bases; J trimming: 6 bases; junction bases outside the gene matches: 9. The CDR3 sequence: CASKRDRGMVQPQHF. In nucleotides, the CDR3 is TGTGCCAGCAAACGGGACAGGGGCATGGTTCAGCCCCAGCATTTT.

The chain joins TRBV6-1 to TRBJ1-1; 8 bases agree with TRBD1. The CDR3 consists of 13 residues. Germline trimming cut 11 bases from V and 0 bases from J; bases unmatched to any gene: 5. CDR1 MNHNS and CDR2 SASEGT come from the germline V gene. The CDR3 region has the DNA TGTGCCGGTAGGGGACAGGTGAACACTGAAGCTTTCTTT. This sequence encodes CAGRGQVNTEAFF.